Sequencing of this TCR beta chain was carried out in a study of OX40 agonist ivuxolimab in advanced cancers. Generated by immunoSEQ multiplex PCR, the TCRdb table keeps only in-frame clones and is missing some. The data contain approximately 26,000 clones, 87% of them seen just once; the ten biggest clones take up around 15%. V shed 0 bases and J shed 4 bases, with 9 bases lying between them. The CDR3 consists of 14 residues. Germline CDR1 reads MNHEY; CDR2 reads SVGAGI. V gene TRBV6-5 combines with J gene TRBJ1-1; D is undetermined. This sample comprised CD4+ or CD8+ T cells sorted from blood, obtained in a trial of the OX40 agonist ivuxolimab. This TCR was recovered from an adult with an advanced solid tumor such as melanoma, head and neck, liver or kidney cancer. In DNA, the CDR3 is TGTGCCAGCAGTTACTCGAGCTATGGCACTGAAGCTTTCTTT. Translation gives CASSYSSYGTEAFF.